Shown below are 15 T cell receptor beta chains from a single sample sequenced in a study of Tregs in tolerant kidney transplant recipients. The data were produced by immunoSEQ multiplex PCR, yet TCRdb's version contains in-frame clones alone and is incomplete. The data hold under 300,000 clones, with 80% to 85% observed a single time. The sample taken for sequencing was CD4+ T cells from blood. These receptors all stem from a human donor in good health.

The V call is TRBV27, the J call TRBJ1-2; D remains unclear. This CDR3 spans 13 amino acids. The V end lost 9 bases, the J end lost 4 bases, and 15 bases lay between the germline ends. Per the germline V gene, CDR1 is MNHEY and CDR2 is SMNVEV (reference sequence). The CDR3 region has the DNA TGTGCCAGTGGAACACGTGGCTTCTATGGCTACACCTTC. This sequence encodes CASGTRGFYGYTF.

The V gene is TRBV6-6, the J gene TRBJ2-7; D assignment may be TRBD1 or TRBD2 (5 bases each). Trimming took 2 bases from V and 0 from J, leaving 14 bases between them. CDR1 and CDR2 from the germline V gene are MNHNY and SVGAGI (reference sequence). The CDR3 runs to 16 residues. The CDR3, as DNA: TGTGCCAGCAGTTACGCGGGTTCGCAGGGCTCCTACGAGCAGTACTTC. Translation: CASSYAGSQGSYEQYF.

V usage is TRBV18 and J usage is TRBJ1-5, with 7 bases fitting TRBD1. The CDR3 is 14 residues long. Trimming at V came to 3 bases and at J to 7 bases, leaving 6 bases not matched to a gene. Germline assignment: CDR1 KGHSH and CDR2 LQKENI. CDR3 nucleotides: TGTGCCAGCTCACCTGACAGGGTGGGACAGCCCCAGCATTTT. This gives the protein CASSPDRVGQPQHF. Supplemented by reference TRBV18 and TRBJ1-5, the full variable domain reads NAGVMQNPRHLVRRRGQEARLRCSPMKGHSHVYWYRQLPEEGLKFMVYLQKENIIDESGMPKERFSAEFPKEGPSILRIQQVVRGDSAAYFCASSPDRVGQPQHFGDGTRLSIL.

The genes are TRBV5-1 and TRBJ2-5; 13 bases match TRBD2. Germline V lookup: CDR1 SGHRS, CDR2 YFSETQ. J gave up 5 bases and V 0 bases, and 7 bases lay outside the gene matches. The CDR3 loop spans 17 amino acids. The DNA for the CDR3 is TGCGCCAGCAGCTTGGCCTGGACTAGCGGGAGTCGTGAGACCCAGTACTTC. Its protein is CASSLAWTSGSRETQYF.

The J gene is TRBJ2-7, the V gene TRBV30; the match to TRBD2 covers 9 bases. Germline V gene lookup returns CDR1 GTSNPN and CDR2 SVGIG (reference sequence). Trimming removed 2 bases from V and 2 bases from J; junction bases left unmatched: 4. The CDR3 extends over 14 amino acids. CDR3 sequence reads: CAWSRAGGAYEQYF. The CDR3, as DNA: TGTGCCTGGAGTAGGGCGGGGGGGGCCTACGAGCAGTACTTC.

V is TRBV6-5 and J is TRBJ1-4, with 7 bases identical to TRBD1. V lost 2 bases to trimming and J lost 3 bases; unmatched junction nucleotides: 3. In germline, CDR1 is MNHEY, CDR2 SVGAGI. The CDR3 spans 15 residues. The CDR3 DNA follows: TGTGCCAGCAGTTACATAGGGGGCCCTAATGAAAAACTGTTTTTT. As protein: CASSYIGGPNEKLFF.

Notes on this clone: One end of the junction varies from germline; a read error may be responsible. This sequence joins TRBV6-5 and TRBJ2-4; 16 nucleotides agree with TRBD2. Looked up from germline, CDR1 is MNHEY and CDR2 is SVGAGI. This CDR3 has 13 amino acids. For the CDR3, the DNA is TGTGCCAGCAGTCCGGGGACTAGCGGGAGGGGGAACTTC. Its translation: CASSPGTSGRGNF.

For the CDR3, the DNA is TGTGCCAGCAAGGGACTGAGCTCCTACGAGCAGTACTTC. Protein sequence: CASKGLSSYEQYF. The V call is TRBV6-1, the J call TRBJ2-7; perhaps TRBD2 as D (6 bases). CDR3 size: 13 residues. From germline, CDR1 is MNHNS and CDR2 SASEGT. V was trimmed by 7 bases and J by 0 bases, leaving 10 bases between them.

The V and J genes are TRBV5-4 and TRBJ1-4, with 9 bases lining up with TRBD1. V was clipped by 1 base and J by 8 bases; unmatched bases: 12. The CDR3 spans 17 residues. Germline V gene data show CDR1 as SGHNT and CDR2 as YYREEE (reference sequence). The CDR3 here is CASSLLAGQGLGEKLFF. The DNA of the CDR3 is TGTGCCAGCAGCTTGCTTGCGGGACAGGGATTAGGAGAAAAACTGTTTTTT.

The gene calls are TRBV6-5 and TRBJ1-6; TRBD1 aligns across 11 bases. V was clipped by 6 bases and J by 7 bases; unmatched bases: 2. The CDR3 runs to 14 residues. CDR1 MNHEY and CDR2 SVGAGI come from the germline V gene. Written as DNA, the CDR3 is TGTGCCAGCAGATGGGACAGGGGGAATTCACCCCTCCACTTT. Protein sequence: CASRWDRGNSPLHF.

The chain uses TRBV6-6 and TRBJ1-5; D remains ambiguous. With 2 bases removed from V and 7 bases from J, the gap between germline ends came to 15 bases. This CDR3 has 15 residues. The germline CDR1 and CDR2 sequences are MNHNY and SVGAGI (reference sequence). Written as DNA, the CDR3 is TGTGCCAGCAGTTACGGTAGTGGAGTTTTCCAGCCCCAGCATTTT. Translating it yields CASSYGSGVFQPQHF.

The V and J genes are TRBV6-5 and TRBJ1-1; maybe TRBD1 (6 bases). Germline V gene sequence: CDR1 MNHEY, CDR2 SVGAGI. The CDR3 is 14 residues long. V dropped 2 bases and J dropped 2 bases, with 9 bases sitting between them. The DNA for the CDR3 is TGTGCCAGCAGTTACCGGGGGCTAAACACTGAAGCTTTCTTT. Translating it yields CASSYRGLNTEAFF.

The rearrangement joins TRBV15 to TRBJ1-5; D not resolved. Germline CDR1 and CDR2: LNHNV and YYDKDF (reference sequence). This CDR3 spans 15 amino acids. V was pared by 0 bases and J by 9 bases, with 15 bases between. Here the CDR3 reads CATSREGSSGPPQHF. CDR3 nucleotide sequence: TGTGCCACCAGCAGAGAAGGATCCTCAGGTCCGCCCCAGCATTTT.

The chain employs TRBV4-2 and TRBJ2-2, with 7 bases matching TRBD2. The germline V gene has CDR1 LGHNA and CDR2 YNFKEQ. The CDR3 consists of 14 residues. J was trimmed by 6 bases and V by 4 bases; bases with no gene match: 5. The DNA of the CDR3 is TGTGCCAGCAGCCCTCGGACTAGTTCCGGGGAGCTGTTTTTT. It is translated as CASSPRTSSGELFF.

The V call is TRBV5-6, the J call TRBJ2-7, with TRBD1 identical over 7 bases. Unmatched junction bases numbered 11, after V lost 4 bases and J lost 4 bases. This CDR3 comprises 15 residues. Germline V gives CDR1 SGHDT, CDR2 YYEEEE. CDR3 region: CASSPGDRVWYEQYF. Written as DNA, the CDR3 is TGTGCCAGCAGCCCCGGGGACAGAGTATGGTACGAGCAGTACTTC.